This T cell receptor beta chain was sequenced in a study of CXCR3-negative and CXCR3-positive naive CD8 T cells. Study-level information: Sequencing gave about 150 million TRB reads overall, about 1.5 +/- 0.3 million per library. Broader study findings: Fresh PBMCs served for most assays, and CXCR3 expression fell partially after cryopreservation. Across naive subsets, surface CD5 expression was comparable, and TCR strength was inferred from properties of the TRB CDR3. Comparison of naive cells showed more hydrophobic TRB CDR3s in CXCR3-positive than in CXCR3-negative naive cells.

The CDR3 loop spans 14 amino acids. Germline CDR1 reads DFQATT; CDR2 reads SNEGSKA (reference sequence). Libraries of TRB cDNA were made by 5' RACE and carried UMIs. From the 5' RACE reads, TCRdb lists one entry per CDR3 protein and no DNA. Found here are some 150,000 distinct CDR3 sequences; the top ten clones hold around 0.44%. As for this clonotype: Its antigen remains unidentified.

The TCR sequence derives from a human donor in good health. Some clones in this sample may be carry-over from other donors' samples. Sequenced input: naive CXCR3+ CD8+ T cells from blood. The sample's subset: CD45RO-CCR7+CD27+CD95- naive CD8+ T cells expressing CXCR3 (TNR3+). V and J are TRBV20-1 and TRBJ2-5; there is no DNA to check the TCRdb D call of TRBD1. The CDR3 sequence: CSARDRDYQETQYF.